A single sample gave rise to the 19 T cell receptor beta chains below, sequenced in a study of T cell changes during pregnancy in multiple sclerosis. Using immunoSEQ multiplex PCR, the repertoire was profiled, and TCRdb retains in-frame clones only, with some absent. The table shows approximately 130,000 clones, with 90% to 98% occurring only once. The source material was peripheral blood, sampled after pregnancy. Receptors were obtained from a female donor with multiple sclerosis, enrolled in a pregnancy study.

This sequence joins TRBV6-6 and TRBJ1-2; the match to TRBD1 covers 9 bases. CDR1 and CDR2 from the germline V gene are MNHNY and SVGAGI (reference sequence). CDR3 size: 15 residues. J lost 3 bases, V lost 6 bases, and 8 bases had no gene match. The DNA of the CDR3 is TGTGCCAGCAGAGAAAGCGGGACAGGGTACTATGGCTACACCTTC. Amino acids: CASRESGTGYYGYTF.

The chain employs TRBV7-3 and TRBJ1-2, with 10 bases that match TRBD1. The germline V gene encodes CDR1 SGHTA and CDR2 FQGTGA. The CDR3 covers 14 residues. V shed 5 bases and J 4 bases; nucleotides not matched to a gene: 4. This CDR3 reads CASSPGDRGYGYTF. The CDR3 DNA follows: TGTGCCAGCAGCCCCGGGGACAGGGGCTATGGCTACACCTTC.

In the case of this clone: Other DNA sequences in the sample encode the same CDR3. The J gene is TRBJ2-1, the V gene TRBV7-9, with 7 bases that match TRBD2. With V trimmed by 1 base and J by 6 bases, 9 bases remained unmatched. The CDR3 sequence is 16 residues long. The germline V gene encodes CDR1 SEHNR and CDR2 FQNEAQ (reference sequence). CDR3 amino acids: CASSLGGTGGLNEQFF. CDR3 bases: TGTGCCAGCAGCTTAGGAGGGACGGGAGGCCTCAATGAGCAGTTCTTC.

The chain links TRBV6-4 to TRBJ2-3; the match to TRBD2 covers 10 bases. The CDR3 contains 16 residues. Germline-derived CDR1 and CDR2 are MRHNA and SNTAGT. Germline trimming cut 6 bases from V and 2 bases from J; bases unmatched to any gene: 8. The CDR3 DNA follows: TGTGCCAGCAGCGTGACTAGCGGGTCCTCCACAGATACGCAGTATTTT. It yields the protein CASSVTSGSSTDTQYF.

Here the CDR3 DNA reads TGTGCGTGTGGAGCCACGGGTCAGCCCCAGCATTTT. It is translated as CACGATGQPQHF. The V call is TRBV28, the J call TRBJ1-5; D gene ambiguous. The CDR3 has 12 residues. Germline V gene lookup returns CDR1 MDHEN and CDR2 SYDVKM.

The genes are TRBV9 and TRBJ1-2; perhaps TRBD1 as D (5 bases). V was clipped by 0 bases and J by 7 bases, with 10 bases between them. Germline V gives CDR1 SGDLS, CDR2 YYNGEE. This CDR3 contains 13 residues. The CDR3 DNA is TGTGCCAGCAGCGTAGGCGGGGGTCTTGGCTACACCTTC. It yields the protein CASSVGGGLGYTF.

The V gene is TRBV5-1, the J gene TRBJ1-1, with TRBD1 matching over 9 bases. There are 15 residues in the CDR3. The V gene end was trimmed by 1 base and the J gene end by 7 bases; junction bases not matched to a gene: 8. CDR1 is SGHRS and CDR2 is YFSETQ in the germline V gene. CDR3: CASSLTPGTGREAFF. The CDR3 nucleotides read TGCGCCAGCAGCTTGACACCTGGGACAGGGCGTGAAGCTTTCTTT.

This clone was recorded once. At one end the junction does not follow the germline gene, possibly because of a read error. The genes are TRBV7-2 and TRBJ2-3, with 9 bases matching TRBD2. The CDR3 has 16 residues. CDR1 and CDR2 (germline): SGHTA, FQGNSA. In DNA form, the CDR3 reads TGTGCCAGCAGTTTAGTAGCGGGAGCGCGCACAGATACGCAGTATTTT. As protein: CASSLVAGARTDTQYF.

This chain uses TRBV28 with TRBJ2-7; 7 nucleotides agree with TRBD1. The germline V gene has CDR1 MDHEN and CDR2 SYDVKM. The CDR3 is made up of 13 amino acids. Trimming at V came to 3 bases and at J to 4 bases, leaving 3 bases not matched to a gene. The CDR3 coding sequence is TGTGCCAGCAGTTTTGGGGGACAGTACGAGCAGTACTTC. Its translation is CASSFGGQYEQYF.

The J gene is TRBJ2-1, the V gene TRBV5-4; TRBD2 agrees at 11 bases. Germline CDR1 and CDR2: SGHNT and YYREEE (reference sequence). V shed 4 bases, J shed 0 bases, and the junction held 9 bases outside the gene matches. The CDR3 contains 18 residues. This chain's CDR3 is CASSTGLAETASYNEQFF. The CDR3 nucleotides read TGTGCCAGCAGCACGGGACTAGCGGAAACAGCCTCCTACAATGAGCAGTTCTTC.

Only one count was recorded for this clone. The chain couples TRBV27 to TRBJ1-2, with 7 bases lining up with TRBD1. CDR3 length: 17 residues. From germline, CDR1 is MNHEY and CDR2 SMNVEV (reference sequence). The ends lost 4 bases at V and 5 bases at J; junction bases unmatched: 16. CDR3 region: CASSYRTGLGILYGYTF. Written as DNA, the CDR3 is TGTGCCAGCAGTTATAGGACAGGACTCGGCATATTGTATGGCTACACCTTC.

This clone occurred once. CDR3 in amino acids: CASSYSGASGIYEQYF. CDR3 nucleotides: TGTGCCAGCAGTTACTCCGGCGCTAGCGGGATCTACGAGCAGTACTTC. The rearrangement joins TRBV6-5 to TRBJ2-7, with 9 bases fitting TRBD2. CDR1 is MNHEY, CDR2 SVGAGI, per germline. The CDR3 covers 16 residues. The V and J ends lost 0 bases and 3 bases, in that order; junction bases with no gene match: 6.

The rearrangement joins TRBV19 to TRBJ1-1, with D maybe TRBD1 (5 bases). The CDR3 is made up of 15 amino acids. The V and J ends lost 1 base and 0 bases respectively, with 9 bases between them. From germline, CDR1 is LNHDA and CDR2 SQIVND (reference sequence). CDR3 bases: TGTGCCAGTAGTATAGGCGGGGGGATGAACACTGAAGCTTTCTTT. This encodes CASSIGGGMNTEAFF.

The rearrangement joins TRBV2 to TRBJ2-7, with 9 bases fitting TRBD1. The CDR3 has 13 residues. CDR1 and CDR2 from the germline V gene are SNHLY and FYNNEI. Unmatched junction bases numbered 4, after V lost 8 bases and J lost 2 bases. CDR3 DNA sequence: TGTGCCAGCGAGAGGACAGGGGCCTACGAGCAGTACTTC. Translating it yields CASERTGAYEQYF.

The V call is TRBV5-1, the J call TRBJ1-2; TRBD1 aligns across 12 bases. V lost 1 base, J lost 8 bases, and 9 bases stayed unmatched. This CDR3 contains 16 residues. Germline CDR1 reads SGHRS; CDR2 reads YFSETQ. CDR3 DNA sequence: TGCGCCAGCAGCTTGTCTTTGGGACAGGGGGCTCGCGGCTACACCTTC. Protein product: CASSLSLGQGARGYTF. Using reference TRBV5-1 and TRBJ1-2 for the parts outside the CDR3, the full variable domain is KAGVTQTPRYLIKTRGQQVTLSCSPISGHRSVSWYQQTPGQGLQFLFEYFSETQRNKGNFPGRFSGRQFSNSRSEMNVSTLELGDSALYLCASSLSLGQGARGYTFGSGTRLTVV.

The J gene is TRBJ1-4, the V gene TRBV28; a possible D gene is TRBD1 (5 bases). The CDR3 is 14 amino acids. Per the germline V gene, CDR1 is MDHEN and CDR2 is SYDVKM. With 5 bases removed from V and 6 bases from J, the gap between germline ends came to 13 bases. The CDR3 sequence: CASSPRVSDEKLFF. The DNA of the CDR3 is TGTGCCAGCAGTCCCAGGGTGTCGGATGAAAAACTGTTTTTT.

The chain couples TRBV7-8 to TRBJ1-4; 7 bases are shared with TRBD1. Germline V gene lookup returns CDR1 SGHVS and CDR2 FQNEAQ. The CDR3 length is 15 residues. V shed 5 bases and J 5 bases; nucleotides not matched to a gene: 8. CDR3 in amino acids: CASSISGQKNEKLFF. The CDR3 DNA sequence: TGTGCCAGCAGCATCTCGGGACAGAAAAATGAAAAACTGTTTTTT.

This chain uses TRBV7-9 with TRBJ2-2; TRBD2 matches 10 bases. Germline CDR1 and CDR2: SEHNR and FQNEAQ (reference sequence). This CDR3 is built from 17 residues. V shed 3 bases and J 1 base; nucleotides not matched to a gene: 5. In nucleotides, the CDR3 is TGTGCCAGCAGCTTTTTTAGGACTAGCGGGAACACCGGGGAGCTGTTTTTT. It specifies CASSFFRTSGNTGELFF.

J is TRBJ2-1 and V is TRBV5-1; no clear D. The CDR3 has 13 residues. CDR1 SGHRS and CDR2 YFSETQ come from the germline V gene. Trimming left V 2 bases short and J 9 bases short, with 12 bases between. The CDR3 bases are TGCGCCAGCAGCTTCTCCTTAGTACGTGAGCAGTTCTTC. Translating gives CASSFSLVREQFF.